This T cell receptor beta chain was profiled in a study of cytomegalovirus exposure and HLA in healthy donors. PCR primers comprised 60 Vbeta and 13 Jbeta primers. TCRdb's copy holds only in-frame clones and misses some; the assay was immunoSEQ multiplex PCR. The data contain 30,000 to 40,000 clones, around three quarters of them singletons. CDR3 length: 13 residues. With 6 bases removed from V and 8 bases from J, the gap between germline ends came to 15 bases. In germline, CDR1 is SGDLS, CDR2 YYNGEE. The source of this sequence is a male donor in good health and CMV-seronegative. The rearrangement uses TRBV9 and TRBJ2-1; possible D gene TRBD2, 6 bases. The specimen sequenced was PBMCs. In nucleotides, the CDR3 is TGTGCCAGCACGCGGGGTAGGGGAGATGAGCAGTTCTTC. It codes for CASTRGRGDEQFF.